This T cell receptor beta chain was recovered during a study of T-cell reconstitution after alpha-beta-depleted transplantation in children. The authors prepared the TCRbeta library with unique molecular identifiers. TCRdb independently ran MiXCR on the PCR reads; one entry per CDR3 protein. The sample lists about a million distinct CDR3 sequences; about 26% were seen once. In germline, CDR1 is SGHAT, CDR2 FQNNGV. This CDR3 has 14 amino acids. V dropped 2 bases and J dropped 4 bases, with 9 bases sitting between them. The TCR originated in a boy younger than two who had a stem cell transplant for SCID, so the T cells may come from the graft donor. V and J are TRBV11-2 and TRBJ1-3; D not resolved. The sample in question was PBMCs, mostly from graft donor cells, obtained 360 days after TCRalphabeta/CD19-depleted stem cell transplant. The CDR3, as DNA: TGTGCCAGCAGCTTAATGGTTGGGGGAAACACCATATATTTT. It yields the protein CASSLMVGGNTIYF.